Sequencing of this TCR beta chain was carried out in a study of early T cells in non-severe SARS-CoV-2 infection. For the study at large: Sequencing of unsorted whole blood was done on bulk RNA, leaving chains unpaired.

Findings and caveats of the study: VDJdb matching favored anti-spike CD8 responses, missing private and CD4 specificities.

This clonotype was found many times. Its specificity is unknown. Individual cDNA molecules carried attached unique molecular identifiers. TCRdb redid the calling of the 5' RACE reads with MiXCR, one entry per CDR3 protein. The sample holds about 42,000 distinct CDR3 sequences, over 6% seen once. The CDR3 is 12 residues long. Germline-derived CDR1 and CDR2 are SGDLS and YYNGEE. The V end lost 2 bases, the J end lost 7 bases, and 10 bases lay between the germline ends. The sequence was obtained from an adult who was a healthcare worker with PCR-confirmed SARS-CoV-2 infection or an uninfected control (not recorded which). Material for sequencing was whole blood. The V and J genes are TRBV9 and TRBJ2-7, with D possibly called TRBD1 or TRBD2 (5 bases each). The CDR3 spells CASSVGTEEQYF. The CDR3, as DNA: TGTGCCAGCAGCGTTGGGACGGAAGAGCAGTACTTC.